Listed below are T cell receptor beta chains from one sample, sequenced in a study of technical replicates of blood from a handful of donors. Sequencing was performed with immunoSEQ multiplex PCR; in TCRdb, only in-frame clones are kept and a portion is missing. The sample shows about 80,000 clones, 86% of them seen only once. The specimen sequenced was PBMCs. The receptors here all came from a human donor in good health. Some clones in this sample may be carry-over from other donors' samples. Both conserved end residues are part of each CDR3. The D gene is left open where the match is weak. A row's size may be missing; if present it is once, few, many or a size class.

CDR3: CASSHLPGSYEQYF
DNA: TGCGCCAGCAGCCATCTTCCAGGGTCCTACGAGCAGTACTTC
size: NA
D: NA
J: TRBJ2-7
V: TRBV4-3

CDR3: CASSQDLPINQPQHF
DNA: TGTGCCAGCAGCCAAGATCTACCGATTAATCAGCCCCAGCATTTT
size: NA
D: NA
J: TRBJ1-5
V: TRBV4-2

CDR3: CASTYGEEQYF
DNA: TGTGCCAGTACCTATGGGGAGGAGCAGTACTTC
size: NA
D: NA
J: TRBJ2-7
V: TRBV19

CDR3: CASSKDRSNGNTIYF
DNA: TGTGCCAGCAGTAAGGACAGATCTAACGGAAACACCATATATTTT
size: once
D: NA
J: TRBJ1-3
V: TRBV6-6

CDR3: CASSHPTGGVSNQPQHF
DNA: TGCGCCAGCAGCCATCCAACAGGGGGCGTAAGCAATCAGCCCCAGCATTTT
size: NA
D: TRBD1
J: TRBJ1-5
V: TRBV4-1

CDR3: CAWSYGLNTGELFF
DNA: TGTGCCTGGAGTTACGGACTTAACACCGGGGAGCTGTTTTTT
size: NA
D: NA
J: TRBJ2-2
V: TRBV30

CDR3: CASTRRRSTDTQYF
DNA: TGTGCCAGCACCCGAAGGCGGTCCACAGATACGCAGTATTTT
size: NA
D: NA
J: TRBJ2-3
V: TRBV2

CDR3: CSVEGPTGGETQYF
DNA: TGCAGCGTTGAAGGCCCCACGGGTGGAGAGACCCAGTACTTC
size: NA
D: NA
J: TRBJ2-5
V: TRBV29-1

CDR3: CASTTYRGGQETQYF
DNA: TGCGCCAGCACCACATATCGGGGGGGCCAAGAGACCCAGTACTTC
size: NA
D: TRBD2
J: TRBJ2-5
V: TRBV5-1

CDR3: CASREGARSNEKLFF
DNA: TGCGCCAGCAGGGAGGGGGCTAGGTCTAATGAAAAACTGTTTTTT
size: NA
D: TRBD1
J: TRBJ1-4
V: TRBV5-1

CDR3: CASSLEQGVEQYF
DNA: TGCGCCAGCAGCTTGGAACAGGGGGTCGAGCAGTACTTC
size: NA
D: TRBD1
J: TRBJ2-7
V: TRBV5-1

CDR3: CAIRPSGGEFF
DNA: TGTGCCATCAGACCTAGCGGGGGGGAGTTCTTC
size: NA
D: TRBD2
J: TRBJ2-1
V: TRBV10-3

CDR3: CASSRTGGQETQYF
DNA: TGTGCCAGCAGCAGGACAGGGGGTCAAGAGACCCAGTACTTC
size: NA
D: TRBD1
J: TRBJ2-5
V: TRBV7-7

CDR3: CASSSQGRGLWSF
DNA: TGCGCCAGCAGCTCTCAGGGCAGGGGGCTATGGTCCTTC
size: NA
D: TRBD1
J: TRBJ1-2
V: TRBV5-1

CDR3: CASSSQGAYNEQFF
DNA: TGTGCCAGCAGCTCACAGGGGGCCTACAATGAGCAGTTCTTC
size: few
D: TRBD1
J: TRBJ2-1
V: TRBV7-9

CDR3: CASSLALAVSYNEQFF
DNA: TGTGCCAGCAGCCTGGCGCTAGCTGTCTCCTACAATGAGCAGTTCTTC
size: NA
D: NA
J: TRBJ2-1
V: TRBV5-8

CDR3: CAWRHKDRGNTEAFF
DNA: TGTGCCTGGAGGCATAAAGACAGGGGGAACACTGAAGCTTTCTTT
size: NA
D: TRBD1
J: TRBJ1-1
V: TRBV30

CDR3: CASSQGLAGGSETQYF
DNA: TGTGCCAGCAGCCAGGGACTAGCGGGGGGAAGTGAGACCCAGTACTTC
size: NA
D: TRBD2
J: TRBJ2-5
V: TRBV2

CDR3: CASSLGLASGGETQYF
DNA: TGTGCCAGCAGCTTAGGACTAGCGAGCGGGGGGGAGACCCAGTACTTC
size: NA
D: TRBD2
J: TRBJ2-5
V: TRBV7-7

CDR3: CAWGRAPLHF
DNA: TGTGCCTGGGGGAGGGCACCCCTCCACTTT
size: NA
D: NA
J: TRBJ1-6
V: TRBV30

CDR3: CASTSGGTEAFF
DNA: TGTGCCAGCACCTCGGGTGGTACTGAAGCTTTCTTT
size: NA
D: NA
J: TRBJ1-1
V: TRBV27

CDR3: CASSLIGGMSINAGELFF
DNA: TGTGCCAGCAGCTTAATCGGCGGGATGTCGATAAACGCCGGGGAGCTGTTTTTT
size: NA
D: NA
J: TRBJ2-2
V: TRBV7-3